The 20 T cell receptor beta chains given below trace back to one sample, sequenced in a study of blood T cell repertoires in COVID-19. Only in-frame clones appear in the TCRdb table, and some are missing; sequencing was by immunoSEQ multiplex PCR. The sample carries fewer than 300,000 clones, around 88% recorded once. The specimen sequenced was PBMCs or T cells enriched from blood (not recorded which). These receptors were obtained from a woman aged 35 to 49 with acute COVID-19.

The chain links TRBV5-4 to TRBJ2-7, with 8 bases matching TRBD1. The CDR3 length is 14 residues. Per the germline V gene, CDR1 is SGHNT and CDR2 is YYREEE (reference sequence). V dropped 0 bases and J dropped 7; count of bases not matched to a gene: 6. Written as DNA, the CDR3 is TGTGCCAGCAGCTTGGACCAGGGGGCGCGGGAGCAGTACTTC. It is translated as CASSLDQGAREQYF.

The genes are TRBV2 and TRBJ2-3, with D maybe TRBD2 (6 bases). Germline CDR1 SNHLY, CDR2 FYNNEI. The V end lost 2 bases, the J end lost 4 bases, and 19 bases lay between the germline ends. The length of the CDR3 is 17 residues. The CDR3 coding sequence is TGTGCCAGCAGTGAATACGGTTCCGGGAGCTGGGCAGATACGCAGTATTTT. As protein: CASSEYGSGSWADTQYF.

The chain joins TRBV9 to TRBJ2-7, with D possibly matching TRBD2 (5 bases). From germline, CDR1 is SGDLS and CDR2 YYNGEE. The CDR3 runs to 13 residues. V gave up 2 bases and J gave up 9 bases, with 15 bases separating them. CDR3 amino acids: CASSVNAGTGQYF. In nucleotides, the CDR3 is TGTGCCAGCAGCGTTAATGCGGGCACGGGGCAGTACTTC. The variable domain in full, with the rest retrieved from reference TRBV9 and TRBJ2-7, is DSGVTQTPKHLITATGQRVTLRCSPRSGDLSVYWYQQSLDQGLQFLIQYYNGEERAKGNILERFSAQQFPDLHSELNLSSLELGDSALYFCASSVNAGTGQYFGPGTRLTVT.

About this clone: With a much larger clone just one base away, this may be a read error. V is TRBV9 and J is TRBJ1-6, with D perhaps TRBD1 (6 bases). CDR3 size: 15 residues. Germline CDR1 reads SGDLS; CDR2 reads YYNGEE. Trimming shortened V by 0 bases and J by 5 bases, and 9 bases separated the two germline ends. CDR3 in DNA: TGTGCCAGCAGCGTAGTTGCAGGGGATAATTCACCCCTCCACTTT. Translating it yields CASSVVAGDNSPLHF.

The V gene is TRBV3-1 (or the pseudogene TRBV3-2), the J gene TRBJ2-7, with D hard to call. V lost 0 bases to trimming and J lost 0 bases, with 15 bases between them. The CDR3 runs 17 residues. Per germline, CDR1 LGHDT and CDR2 YNNKEL (reference sequence). Here the CDR3 DNA reads TGTGCCAGCAGCCAAGAATTCCAGGCACCGAGCTCCTACGAGCAGTACGTC. Translated: CASSQEFQAPSSYEQYV.

This clone has just a few counts. The chain couples TRBV7-8 to TRBJ2-7; D might be TRBD1 (6 bases). CDR3 length equals 13 residues. Between the trimmed V and J ends, which lost 6 bases and 4 bases, there was a span of 13 bases. The germline CDR1 and CDR2 sequences are SGHVS and FQNEAQ. The CDR3 DNA follows: TGTGCCAGCAGGAAGTCAGGGGTTTACGAGCAGTACTTC. It yields the protein CASRKSGVYEQYF.

The V gene is TRBV5-6, the J gene TRBJ2-7; 7 nucleotides match TRBD1. The V and J ends lost 4 bases and 6 bases, in that order; junction bases with no gene match: 4. The CDR3 runs 12 residues. The germline V gene encodes CDR1 SGHDT and CDR2 YYEEEE. In DNA, the CDR3 is TGTGCCAGCAGCCCAGACAGGGTCGAGCAGTACTTC. As protein: CASSPDRVEQYF.

The chain links TRBV27 to TRBJ2-7; D may be TRBD1 (6 bases). CDR1 and CDR2 from the germline V gene are MNHEY and SMNVEV (reference sequence). The V end lost 4 bases, the J end lost 7 bases, and 17 bases lay between the germline ends. The CDR3 has 14 residues. As DNA, the CDR3 is TGTGCCAGCAGTTCGAGGACAGACGGTATAGAGCAGTACTTC. Protein product: CASSSRTDGIEQYF.

The rearrangement joins TRBV14 to TRBJ1-1; possibly TRBD1 for D (5 bases). V was pared by 5 bases and J by 1 base, with 14 bases between. The germline V gene encodes CDR1 SGHDN and CDR2 FVKESK. This CDR3 is built from 15 residues. The CDR3 loop reads CASSKRGSGNTEAFF. The CDR3 nucleotides read TGTGCCAGCAGCAAAAGGGGTTCGGGGAACACTGAAGCTTTCTTT.

The gene calls are TRBV5-6 and TRBJ2-5, with D possibly TRBD1 on 6 matching bases. This CDR3 spans 14 amino acids. Looked up from germline, CDR1 is SGHDT and CDR2 is YYEEEE. V lost 1 base and J 5 bases, leaving 12 bases between the germline ends. CDR3 DNA sequence: TGTGCCAGCAGCTTGCTACCTAGGGGGGAGACCCAGTACTTC. Amino acids: CASSLLPRGETQYF.

This chain joins TRBV9 and TRBJ1-4; D is undetermined. Trimming stripped 7 bases from V and 7 bases from J, with 11 bases between. The length of the CDR3 is 12 residues. Germline V gene lookup returns CDR1 SGDLS and CDR2 YYNGEE. Written as DNA, the CDR3 is TGTGCCAGCGCGATGCCGGGTGAAAAACTGTTTTTT. Protein sequence: CASAMPGEKLFF.

J is TRBJ2-5 and V is TRBV7-2; 10 bases map to TRBD2. The CDR3 loop spans 15 amino acids. Germline values: CDR1 SGHTA, CDR2 FQGNSA. V lost 5 bases and J lost 5; bases outside the gene matches: 8. Here the CDR3 reads CASSTLAGAGETQYF. CDR3 bases: TGTGCCAGCAGCACTCTAGCGGGAGCGGGGGAGACCCAGTACTTC.

The genes are TRBV7-9 and TRBJ2-7, with 8 bases lining up with TRBD2. The length of the CDR3 is 13 residues. V lost 5 bases and J lost 5; bases outside the gene matches: 5. CDR1 and CDR2 (germline): SEHNR, FQNEAQ (reference sequence). CDR3 in amino acids: CASSGGTSHEQYV. CDR3 DNA: TGTGCCAGCAGCGGGGGGACTAGTCACGAGCAGTACGTC.

This clone was seen a single time. The V and J genes are TRBV7-2 and TRBJ2-3, with D perhaps TRBD2 (5 bases). The germline V and J ends were trimmed by 1 base and 4 bases, with 9 bases remaining between them. The CDR3 spans 14 residues. Germline CDR1 SGHTA, CDR2 FQGNSA. Here the CDR3 reads CASSLGLAPDTQYF. CDR3 nucleotides: TGTGCCAGCAGCTTAGGTCTAGCACCAGATACGCAGTATTTT.

The chain links TRBV7-9 to TRBJ1-1; TRBD1 matches 7 bases. The CDR3 consists of 14 residues. Per the germline V gene, CDR1 is SEHNR and CDR2 is FQNEAQ (reference sequence). The J segment lost 4 bases and the V segment lost 4 bases, leaving 6 bases of the junction unmatched. As DNA, the CDR3 is TGTGCCAGCAGCTCGTTAAGGGGGCGCACTGAAGCTTTCTTT. Translating it yields CASSSLRGRTEAFF.

V gene TRBV4-1 combines with J gene TRBJ2-5; 8 nucleotides align to TRBD2. The CDR3 is 17 residues long. The V gene end was trimmed by 0 bases and the J gene end by 5 bases; junction bases not matched to a gene: 11. Germline V gives CDR1 MGHRA, CDR2 YSYEKL. The CDR3 nucleotides are TGCGCCAGCAGCCAAGATAATAGCGGGGCCGGCAGGGAGACCCAGTACTTC. Residues: CASSQDNSGAGRETQYF.

V and J are TRBV5-4 and TRBJ2-1; 12 bases agree with TRBD2. The CDR3 has 16 amino acids. Unmatched junction bases numbered 9, after V lost 4 bases and J lost 7 bases. Germline values: CDR1 SGHNT, CDR2 YYREEE (reference sequence). CDR3 loop: CASSAILAGGGNEQFF. The CDR3 DNA follows: TGTGCCAGCAGCGCTATACTAGCGGGAGGTGGGAATGAGCAGTTCTTC.

The rearrangement joins TRBV9 to TRBJ2-7; the D gene is possibly TRBD2 (5 bases). The CDR3 consists of 15 residues. From germline, CDR1 is SGDLS and CDR2 YYNGEE. V was pared by 0 bases and J by 0 bases, with 10 bases between. The CDR3 reads CASSVGTANSYEQYF. CDR3 nucleotides: TGTGCCAGCAGCGTAGGGACTGCTAACTCCTACGAGCAGTACTTC.

This rearrangement joins TRBV6-4 to TRBJ2-3; a possible D gene is TRBD1 (5 bases). CDR1 and CDR2 from the germline V gene are MRHNA and SNTAGT. V dropped 5 bases and J dropped 5 bases, with 5 bases sitting between them. The CDR3 runs to 11 residues. CDR3 coding DNA: TGTGCCAGCAGTAGGGGAGATACGCAGTATTTT. It codes for CASSRGDTQYF.

The V call is TRBV2, the J call TRBJ1-5; D remains unclear. Trimming left V 4 bases short and J 11 bases short, with 21 bases between. The CDR3 spans 15 residues. In germline, CDR1 is SNHLY, CDR2 FYNNEI. The CDR3 coding sequence is TGTGCCAGCAGTGGACCAGGAGGTCGTACGTCGACCCAGCATTTT. It translates to CASSGPGGRTSTQHF.